These T cell receptor beta chains were read from a single sample in a study of T cells in Graves' hyperthyroidism and ophthalmopathy. TCRdb reprocessed the multiplex PCR reads with MiXCR, giving one entry per CDR3 protein. The repertoire consists of about 400,000 distinct CDR3 sequences, with over 12% occurring once and the leading ten covering 25% to 30%. The sample taken for sequencing was blood. The origin of the receptors is a man in his fifties with Graves' ophthalmopathy. The CDR3 runs from the conserved cysteine through the conserved F or W. The D gene is left open where the match is weak. Size values are once, few and many counts, or a class for expanded clones, and some rows have none.

D gene | clone size | J gene | V gene | CDR3 protein | CDR3 DNA
- | few | TRBJ2-7 | TRBV29-1 | CSVEDWATNSYEQYF | TGCAGCGTTGAAGATTGGGCGACAAATTCCTACGAGCAGTACTTC
- | many | TRBJ1-1 | TRBV18 | CASSDQSGDGTEAFF | TGTGCCAGCTCTGACCAGAGCGGGGATGGCACTGAAGCTTTCTTT
TRBD1 | few | TRBJ1-1 | TRBV4-2 | CASSQDRRLNTEAFF | TGTGCCAGCAGCCAGGACAGGCGCCTGAACACTGAAGCTTTCTTT
TRBD1 | - | TRBJ2-7 | TRBV19 | CATKGTAYEQYF | TGTGCCACCAAGGGGACAGCTTACGAGCAGTACTTC
TRBD2 | many | TRBJ2-1 | TRBV28 | CASSSPGERGYNEQFF | TGTGCCAGCAGTTCGCCAGGGGAGCGGGGGTACAATGAGCAGTTCTTC
TRBD1 | many | TRBJ2-5 | TRBV27 | CANSLGGRVEETQYF | TGTGCCAACTCCTTAGGGGGCAGGGTTGAAGAGACCCAGTACTTC
- | - | TRBJ2-2 | TRBV4-1 | CASSQSQTGPGELFF | TGCGCCAGCAGCCAATCTCAGACTGGGCCCGGGGAGCTGTTTTTT
- | many | TRBJ2-7 | TRBV7-9 | CASSLAGVVAESYEQYF | TGTGCCAGCAGCTTAGCCGGCGTCGTAGCGGAATCCTACGAGCAGTACTTC
TRBD2 | many | TRBJ2-3 | TRBV11-2 | CASSLVAGGGTDTQYF | TGTGCCAGCAGCTTAGTAGCGGGAGGCGGCACAGATACGCAGTATTTT
TRBD1 | few | TRBJ1-2 | TRBV19 | CASSQDRGRDGYTF | TGTGCCAGTAGCCAAGACAGGGGGCGAGATGGCTACACCTTC
- | - | TRBJ2-1 | TRBV12-3/TRBV12-4 | CASSFSDSPYNEQFF | TGTGCCAGCAGTTTCTCGGACTCCCCCTACAATGAGCAGTTCTTC
- | - | TRBJ2-5 | TRBV3-1 | CASSQAGEETQYF | TGTGCCAGCAGCCAAGCGGGAGAAGAGACCCAGTACTTC
TRBD1 | - | TRBJ1-2 | TRBV20-1 | CSVKGRGQDYGYTF | TGCAGTGTAAAAGGGAGGGGACAGGACTATGGCTACACCTTC
TRBD2 | - | TRBJ2-7 | TRBV7-2 | CASSLGIAGVYEQYF | TGTGCCAGCAGCTTAGGGATAGCGGGAGTTTACGAGCAGTACTTC
- | many | TRBJ2-3 | TRBV3-1 | CASSLRRYTQYF | TGTGCCAGCAGCTTGCGGAGGTATACGCAGTATTTT
- | - | TRBJ2-5 | TRBV29-1 | CSVVLSNQETQYF | TGCAGCGTTGTCTTATCAAACCAAGAGACCCAGTACTTC
- | - | TRBJ2-3 | TRBV29-1 | CSVDLTDTQYF | TGCAGCGTTGACCTCACAGATACGCAGTATTTT
- | - | TRBJ1-3 | TRBV12-3/TRBV12-4 | CASASPGAGNTIYF | TGTGCCAGCGCCTCCCCAGGGGCTGGAAACACCATATATTTT
TRBD1 | many | TRBJ2-3 | TRBV11-2 | CASNHGTGLTDTQYF | TGTGCCAGCAACCACGGGACAGGGCTAACAGATACGCAGTATTTT
- | many | TRBJ2-3 | TRBV30 | CAWRGTADTQYF | TGTGCCTGGAGGGGAACAGCAGATACGCAGTATTTT
TRBD1 | many | TRBJ2-6 | TRBV6-1 | CASRTGGAGANVLTF | TGTGCCAGCAGAACAGGGGGCGCTGGGGCCAACGTCCTGACTTTC
- | many | TRBJ2-5 | TRBV2 | CASSVGGKFAETQYF | TGTGCCAGCAGTGTTGGGGGGAAATTCGCAGAGACCCAGTACTTC
- | many | TRBJ2-3 | TRBV20-1 | CSAPAGTDTQYF | TGCAGTGCTCCTGCCGGGACAGATACGCAGTATTTT
- | many | TRBJ2-7 | TRBV27 | CASSPRGGYSYEQYF | TGTGCCAGCAGTCCCCGGGGCGGTTACTCCTACGAGCAGTACTTC
TRBD2 | many | TRBJ2-2 | TRBV24-1 | CATSDPLAGGTGELFF | TGTGCCACCAGTGACCCTCTAGCGGGAGGGACCGGGGAGCTGTTTTTT
- | many | TRBJ2-1 | TRBV20-1 | CSARDRMTSVQFF | TGCAGTGCTAGAGATAGAATGACTAGTGTGCAGTTCTTC
- | few | TRBJ2-7 | TRBV6-1 | CASSSGAGVFSEQYF | TGTGCCAGCAGTTCAGGGGCGGGAGTATTCTCCGAGCAGTACTTC
- | many | TRBJ1-1 | TRBV7-8 | CASSLARSQNTEAFF | TGTGCCAGCAGCTTAGCTCGGAGCCAGAACACTGAAGCTTTCTTT
- | few | TRBJ1-5 | TRBV27 | CASSSGLNQPQHF | TGTGCCAGCAGTTCAGGGTTGAATCAGCCCCAGCATTTT
- | - | TRBJ2-2 | TRBV20-1 | CSARGGASNTGELFF | TGCAGTGCTAGAGGGGGGGCATCGAACACCGGGGAGCTGTTTTTT
- | many | TRBJ2-5 | TRBV2 | CASSEAGETQYF | TGTGCCAGCAGTGAAGCTGGAGAGACCCAGTACTTC
- | few | TRBJ1-2 | TRBV2 | CASSDSGWGDGYGYTF | TGTGCCAGCAGTGATTCTGGTTGGGGCGACGGCTATGGCTACACCTTC